This T cell receptor beta chain was retrieved from a study of control samples from healthy donors and cancer patients. This CDR3 has 15 residues. Germline CDR1 is SQVTM and CDR2 is ANQGSEA. Trimming removed 6 bases from V and 3 bases from J; junction bases left unmatched: 9. Clones were read by immunoSEQ multiplex PCR, and TCRdb kept only the in-frame ones, dropping some. In the table there are approximately 170,000 clones, around 93% of which are singletons. Sequencing was carried out using blood. The source is a woman aged 60 to 75 in good health. The chain links TRBV29-1 to TRBJ1-1; 11 bases fit TRBD1. The CDR3 coding sequence is TGCAGCGTGAAATGGCCGGGACAGGGGGACACTGAAGCTTTCTTT. This codes for CSVKWPGQGDTEAFF.